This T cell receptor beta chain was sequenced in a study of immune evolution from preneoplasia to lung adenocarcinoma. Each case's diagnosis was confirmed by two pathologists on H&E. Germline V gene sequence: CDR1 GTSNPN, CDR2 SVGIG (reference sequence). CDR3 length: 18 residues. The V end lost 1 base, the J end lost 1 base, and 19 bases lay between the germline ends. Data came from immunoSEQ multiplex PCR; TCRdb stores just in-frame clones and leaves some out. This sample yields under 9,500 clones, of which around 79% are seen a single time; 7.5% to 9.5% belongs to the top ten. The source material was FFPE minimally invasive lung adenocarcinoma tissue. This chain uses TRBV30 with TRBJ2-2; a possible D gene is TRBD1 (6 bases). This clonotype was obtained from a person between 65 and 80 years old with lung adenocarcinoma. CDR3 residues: CAWSDGPRDKLNTGELFF. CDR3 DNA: TGTGCCTGGAGTGATGGGCCCCGGGACAAGCTGAACACCGGGGAGCTGTTTTTT.